The clone carrying this TCR beta chain was seen more than once but under ten times. Its antigen is not identified. This entry belongs to a study of regulatory T cells in long-lasting Graves disease. Study-level points and caveats: Among the persistent patients, 2,741 public clonotypes were shared, more than the 966 shared among new patients.

According to the study, TCR beta libraries were built with iRepertoire HTBI primers and CDR3-region Arm-PCR. MiXCR, applied by TCRdb to the multiplex PCR reads, yields one record per CDR3 protein. The table shows 400,000 to 450,000 distinct CDR3 sequences, with around 15% occurring only once. Time point of the sample: newly diagnosed GD, antithyroid drugs for less than 3 months. RNA extracted from PBMCs served as the sequencing template. The CDR3 loop spans 18 amino acids. V lost 0 bases to trimming and J lost 8 bases; unmatched junction nucleotides: 14. Germline V gene sequence: CDR1 LNHNV, CDR2 YYDKDF (reference sequence). The same data also contributed to another study, on T cells in Graves' hyperthyroidism and ophthalmopathy. As that study records: HTBI primers were the set used in a first-round RT-PCR of the TCR CDR3.

Sequenced material: peripheral blood mononuclear cells (PBMCs), taken at new diagnosis, from a patient treated with antithyroid drugs. The sequence was collected from a woman aged 25 to 45 with Graves disease. The chain is built from TRBV15 and TRBJ2-4, with TRBD1 matching 9 bases. DNA for the CDR3: TGTGCCACCAGCAGAGATGGAGGGCCGACAGGGGGGAGAGACATTCAGTACTTC. Protein sequence: CATSRDGGPTGGRDIQYF.